This TCR beta chain is from a study of cytomegalovirus exposure and HLA in healthy donors. General study points: In a later analysis, HLA-associated beta chains showed higher expansion and lower generation probabilities than comparable chains.

Primers for the PCR totalled 60 Vbeta and 13 Jbeta. Assay used: immunoSEQ multiplex PCR; TCRdb lists only in-frame clones, some missing. The ten most abundant clones cover approximately 4.5% of a sample with roughly 71,000 clones. Comments on this clone: Its matching antigen is unknown.

Germline assignment: CDR1 MRHNA and CDR2 SNTAGT. Trimming pared 3 bases from V and 0 bases from J, leaving 9 bases between. The CDR3 extends over 16 amino acids. The donors comprised healthy bone marrow donors. The sample was PBMCs. J is TRBJ2-6 and V is TRBV6-4, with D maybe TRBD1 (6 bases). The receptor was isolated from a woman between 40 and 50 years old in good health and CMV-seropositive. Written as DNA, the CDR3 is TGTGCCAGCAGTGAACAGGGAAACTCTGGGGCCAACGTCCTGACTTTC. Translated: CASSEQGNSGANVLTF.